This T cell receptor (beta chain) was documented in a study of T-cell memory formation after mild COVID-19. The 5'RACE method, run with constant-segment primers, produced TCR alpha and TCR beta cDNA libraries (carrying sample barcodes and UMIs). TCRdb passed the 5' RACE reads through MiXCR, listing each CDR3 protein once. There are about 160,000 distinct CDR3 sequences in the sample; roughly 28% occur only once, and more than 10% lies in the top ten. Germline V lookup: CDR1 DFQATT, CDR2 SNEGSKA (reference sequence). V gave up 0 bases and J gave up 2 bases, with 15 bases separating them. The CDR3 sequence is 16 residues long. Of note for this clonotype: Its antigen is as yet unknown.

Study conclusions and caveats: Shrinking CD4+ clones resided mostly in CM and EM, and CD8+ ones in EMRA. Pre-infection memory held some responding clones, suggesting pre-existing cross-reactive T cells responded.

This receptor was obtained from an adult woman who had mild COVID-19 (a few samples of this study predate the infection). Cell type and time point are not known. The chain combines TRBV20-1 with TRBJ2-3; D is unresolved. The sequencing sample was made of PBMCs or a T cell subset sorted from them (not recorded which). This CDR3 reads CSARDLRSLYTDTQYF. Written as DNA, the CDR3 is TGCAGTGCTAGAGACCTTAGATCGCTCTACACAGATACGCAGTATTTT.